These 32 T cell receptor beta chains share one sample of origin, sequenced in a study of T-cell reconstitution after alpha-beta-depleted transplantation in children. Unique molecular identifiers were used to barcode this TCRbeta library. TCRdb processed the PCR reads anew with MiXCR; each CDR3 protein has one entry. The repertoire holds over 120,000 distinct CDR3 sequences, with around 9% as singletons. Sequenced material: PBMCs, mostly from graft donor cells, taken 180 days after TCRalphabeta/CD19-depleted stem cell transplant. The receptors were gathered from a female patient under 10 years old who had a stem cell transplant for congenital amegakaryocytic thrombocytopenia, so the T cells may come from the graft donor.

This clonotype came up many times. The chain links TRBV25-1 to TRBJ2-5; D is ambiguous. In germline, CDR1 is MGHDK, CDR2 SYGVNS. Trimming took off 2 bases at V and 1 base at J, with 11 bases between the two ends. The CDR3 spans 15 residues. CDR3 region: CASSEVAVPQETQYF. The CDR3 DNA reads TGTGCCAGCAGTGAAGTCGCGGTCCCCCAAGAGACCCAGTACTTC.

The chain has TRBV4-2 and TRBJ2-7; 9 nucleotides line up with TRBD2. Unmatched junction bases numbered 7, after V lost 0 bases and J lost 4 bases. This CDR3 is built from 16 residues. Germline assignment: CDR1 LGHNA and CDR2 YNFKEQ. CDR3 loop: CASSQDQAGGGYEQYF. CDR3 bases: TGTGCCAGCAGCCAAGATCAGGCGGGAGGGGGATACGAGCAGTACTTC.

For this clonotype: Just one base apart from a much larger clone, this may be a read error. J is TRBJ2-3 and V is TRBV24-1; D unresolved. Looked up from germline, CDR1 is KGHDR and CDR2 is SFDVKD. Trimming took 5 bases from V and 12 from J, leaving 11 bases between them. The CDR3 totals 11 residues. CDR3 sequence reads: CATSVSASQYF. The CDR3 nucleotides are TGTGCCACCAGTGTGTCCGCATCACAGTATTTT.

This clonotype was recorded at least ten times. V and J are TRBV2 and TRBJ2-7, with a weak D call TRBD1 (6 bases). Germline V gene lookup returns CDR1 SNHLY and CDR2 FYNNEI. Between the trimmed V and J ends, which lost 6 bases and 3 bases, there was a span of 21 bases. CDR3 length: 16 amino acids. The CDR3 DNA sequence: TGTGCCAGCAGGGACACTCAGGGGTACGGCCTCTACGAGCAGTACTTC. It codes for CASRDTQGYGLYEQYF.

At least ten counts were recorded for this clonotype. The genes are TRBV6-5 and TRBJ2-1; 13 positions match TRBD2. CDR1 and CDR2 (germline): MNHEY, SVGAGI. With 6 bases clipped from V and 6 bases from J, the junction kept 5 bases outside the gene matches. This CDR3 has 15 residues. CDR3 DNA sequence: TGTGCCAGCAGCCGGACTAGCGGGAGTGGCAATGAGCAGTTCTTC. This gives the protein CASSRTSGSGNEQFF.

This clonotype was counted at least ten times. The rearrangement joins TRBV27 to TRBJ2-1; 9 bases are shared with TRBD2. After removal of 9 bases from V and 9 bases from J, the junction contained 12 bases not matched to a gene. There are 14 residues in the CDR3. Germline V gene data show CDR1 as MNHEY and CDR2 as SMNVEV (reference sequence). Here the CDR3 DNA reads TGTGCCAGAACTATAAAAGGGACTAGCACTGAGCAGTTCTTC. Amino acid sequence: CARTIKGTSTEQFF.

At least ten counts were recorded for this clonotype. The chain couples TRBV12-3 or TRBV12-4 to TRBJ2-1; 7 bases map to TRBD2. This CDR3 is built from 21 residues. V lost 3 bases to trimming and J lost 1 base; unmatched junction nucleotides: 21. The CDR3 DNA reads as TGTGCCAGCAGTTTTAATGGAGGACTGAGGTTGAGCGGGGCTTCCTACAATGAGCAGTTCTTC. Translation gives CASSFNGGLRLSGASYNEQFF.

Ten or more counts support this clonotype. The chain's CDR3 is CSADRQVLFYEQYF. In DNA, the CDR3 is TGCAGTGCCGATCGACAGGTCTTATTCTACGAGCAGTACTTC. The V gene is TRBV20-1, the J gene TRBJ2-7; D is possibly TRBD1 (6 bases). Germline values: CDR1 DFQATT, CDR2 SNEGSKA (reference sequence). Trimming removed 6 bases at V and 3 bases at J, with 18 bases between. The CDR3 is 14 residues long.

This clonotype has ten or more counts. The rearrangement uses TRBV2 and TRBJ2-7, with 9 bases aligning to TRBD1. The V segment lost 6 bases and the J segment 2 bases; nucleotides outside the gene matches: 5. Germline V gives CDR1 SNHLY, CDR2 FYNNEI. The CDR3 covers 14 residues. The DNA for the CDR3 is TGTGCCAGCAGGTCGGGACAGGGCACCTACGAGCAGTACTTC. This encodes CASRSGQGTYEQYF. Based on the CDR3 plus reference TRBV2 and TRBJ2-7, the full variable domain is EPEVTQTPSHQVTQMGQEVILRCVPISNHLYFYWYRQILGQKVEFLVSFYNNEISEKSEIFDDQFSVERPDGSNFTLKIRSTKLEDSAMYFCASRSGQGTYEQYFGPGTRLTVT.

This clonotype was counted many times. The rearrangement uses TRBV7-2 and TRBJ2-1, with a tentative D call TRBD2 (5 bases). Germline V lookup: CDR1 SGHTA, CDR2 FQGNSA. Trimming stripped 1 base from V and 9 bases from J, with 10 bases between. There are 13 residues in the CDR3. The CDR3 region has the DNA TGTGCCAGCAGCTTAGGGAACCGGGGTGAGCAGTTCTTC. Translating it yields CASSLGNRGEQFF.

This clonotype was seen ten or more times. The rearrangement links TRBV12-3 or TRBV12-4 to TRBJ2-1, with D unclear. This CDR3 has 15 residues. Trimming removed 6 bases from V and 0 bases from J, with 12 bases in between. CDR3 loop: CASRNSAPSYNEQFF. CDR3 coding DNA: TGTGCCAGCAGAAACAGTGCCCCCTCCTACAATGAGCAGTTCTTC.

This clonotype was detected ten times or more. The chain recombines TRBV6-1 with TRBJ1-6, with a possible D match to TRBD1 (6 bases). Germline V gives CDR1 MNHNS, CDR2 SASEGT. The CDR3 loop spans 14 amino acids. V was cut by 6 bases and J by 7 bases, with 13 bases left in between. The CDR3 reads CASRRGARNSPLHF. CDR3 nucleotides: TGTGCCAGCAGACGGGGGGCCCGGAATTCACCCCTCCACTTT.

This clonotype has at least ten counts. This rearrangement joins TRBV29-1 to TRBJ2-1; D is ambiguous. V gave up 3 bases and J gave up 6 bases, with 18 bases separating them. The CDR3 extends over 15 amino acids. The germline gives CDR1 SQVTM, CDR2 ANQGSEA. The CDR3 is CSVEKISTPPNEQFF. DNA for the CDR3: TGCAGCGTTGAGAAAATCTCCACCCCTCCCAATGAGCAGTTCTTC.

The genes are TRBV5-1 and TRBJ2-7; TRBD1 agrees at 7 bases. The CDR3 length is 14 residues. V was pared by 1 base and J by 3 bases, with 4 bases of the junction left unmatched. Germline V gene lookup returns CDR1 SGHRS and CDR2 YFSETQ. The CDR3 nucleotides read TGCGCCAGCAGCTTGAGGGACAGCGGCTACGAGCAGTACTTC. Its translation is CASSLRDSGYEQYF.

This clonotype showed up just a few times. The chain recombines TRBV6-1 with TRBJ2-7, with D tentatively TRBD2 (5 bases). Germline V gene lookup returns CDR1 MNHNS and CDR2 SASEGT. This CDR3 is 13 amino acids long. The germline V and J ends were trimmed by 5 bases and 4 bases, with 12 bases remaining between them. DNA for the CDR3: TGTGCCAGCAGTCCCCCCGGACTTTACGAGCAGTACTTC. This sequence encodes CASSPPGLYEQYF.

This clonotype was seen a handful of times. CDR3: CASSRTGGKDQPQHF. CDR3 nucleotides: TGCGCCAGCAGCAGAACAGGGGGTAAGGATCAGCCCCAGCATTTT. This chain connects TRBV5-1 to TRBJ1-5; the match to TRBD1 covers 8 bases. Trimming at V came to 4 bases and at J to 5 bases, leaving 8 bases not matched to a gene. CDR3 size: 15 residues. CDR1 and CDR2 (germline): SGHRS, YFSETQ.

The table lists this clonotype with a few counts. The junction departs from the called germline gene at one end, perhaps through a read error. The gene calls are TRBV19 and TRBJ1-1; unclear D gene. The CDR3 has 15 amino acids. Per germline, CDR1 LNHDA and CDR2 SQIVND (reference sequence). CDR3 loop: CASRHQWTLNTEAFF. In nucleotides, the CDR3 is TGTGCCAGTAGACACCAGTGGACTTTGAATACTGAAGCTTTCTTT.

This clonotype was seen ten or more times. The rearrangement uses TRBV7-8 and TRBJ2-7; D could derive from TRBD1 or TRBD2 (5 bases each). The CDR3 sequence is 15 residues long. Trimming took off 2 bases at V and 3 bases at J, with 14 bases between the two ends. Germline CDR1 SGHVS, CDR2 FQNEAQ. The CDR3 region has the DNA TGTGCCAGCAGCTTATCCGCAGGGACCCACTACGAGCAGTACTTC. It specifies CASSLSAGTHYEQYF.

This clonotype has only a few counts. The J gene is TRBJ2-1, the V gene TRBV6-9; 10 positions match TRBD2. The junction had 22 bases not matched to a gene; V was cut back by 2 bases and J by 0 bases. This CDR3 region has 23 residues. Germline V CDR1 and CDR2: MNHGY, SVAAGI. The CDR3 loop is CASSYMGRGVLAGRWGSYNEQFF. The CDR3 DNA sequence: TGTGCCAGCAGTTATATGGGTCGGGGGGTACTAGCGGGAAGGTGGGGCTCCTACAATGAGCAGTTCTTC.

V and J are TRBV20-1 and TRBJ1-5; the D is unclear. Trimming left V 5 bases short and J 4 bases short, with 18 bases between. The germline V gene encodes CDR1 DFQATT and CDR2 SNEGSKA (reference sequence). This CDR3 comprises 15 residues. The DNA of the CDR3 is TGCAGTGCTCCGGCACGGGCCTCGAATAATCAGCCCCAGCATTTT. Translation: CSAPARASNNQPQHF.

The table lists this clonotype with many counts. The chain combines TRBV28 with TRBJ2-5; D may be TRBD1 or TRBD2 (5 bases each). V dropped 1 base and J dropped 12 bases, with 12 bases sitting between them. Germline CDR1 reads MDHEN; CDR2 reads SYDVKM. The CDR3 is 12 residues long. The CDR3 nucleotides read TGTGCCAGCAGTTTATTTTTAGGGGACGAGTACTTC. It codes for CASSLFLGDEYF.

This clonotype has more than one count but fewer than ten. The chain couples TRBV20-1 to TRBJ1-1; 8 positions match TRBD1. CDR1 and CDR2 from the germline V gene are DFQATT and SNEGSKA (reference sequence). CDR3 length: 13 residues. V was clipped by 3 bases and J by 7 bases; unmatched bases: 7. CDR3 amino acids: CSARSTGADEAFF. CDR3 DNA: TGCAGTGCTAGGTCGACAGGGGCCGATGAAGCTTTCTTT.

Ten or more counts support this clonotype. The chain combines TRBV13 with TRBJ1-6, with D tentatively TRBD1 (5 bases). V was pared by 5 bases and J by 10 bases, with 15 bases between. Germline lookup yields CDR1 PRHDT and CDR2 FYEKMQ (reference sequence). The CDR3 runs to 14 residues. CDR3 loop: CASSLGTSGSPLHF. The CDR3 nucleotides read TGTGCCAGCAGCCTGGGGACGAGTGGGTCACCCCTCCACTTT.

The chain uses TRBV12-3 or TRBV12-4 and TRBJ2-1; TRBD2 matches 7 bases. The trim removed 8 bases at V and 8 bases at J, leaving 9 bases unmatched. This CDR3 is built from 13 residues. This CDR3 reads CASVSGTGHEQFF. The DNA of the CDR3 is TGTGCCAGCGTAAGCGGGACGGGCCATGAGCAGTTCTTC.

This clonotype was found many times. The rearrangement joins TRBV12-3 or TRBV12-4 to TRBJ1-3; D not certain. This CDR3 contains 15 residues. V was pared by 4 bases and J by 2 bases, with 12 bases between. DNA of the CDR3: TGTGCCAGCAGTTGGCTCCCTTGGACTGGAAACACCATATATTTT. This gives the protein CASSWLPWTGNTIYF.

The chain employs TRBV29-1 and TRBJ2-5, with TRBD2 matching over 12 bases. The V and J ends lost 0 bases and 4 bases, in that order; junction bases with no gene match: 9. Germline values: CDR1 SQVTM, CDR2 ANQGSEA. The CDR3 sequence is 17 residues long. DNA for the CDR3: TGCAGCGTTGAAGATTGGCTAGCGGGGGGGCCGAGAGAGACCCAGTACTTC. Protein product: CSVEDWLAGGPRETQYF.

This clonotype was observed many times. V gene TRBV30 combines with J gene TRBJ2-1; TRBD1 aligns across 10 bases. V shed 2 bases, J shed 8 bases, and the junction held 9 bases outside the gene matches. In germline, CDR1 is GTSNPN, CDR2 SVGIG (reference sequence). CDR3 size: 15 residues. The CDR3 DNA sequence: TGTGCCTGGAGTTCCCTAGGGACAGGGGTCGATGAGCAGTTCTTC. It codes for CAWSSLGTGVDEQFF.

In its sample, this clonotype was seen many times. V gene TRBV27 combines with J gene TRBJ2-7; D is possibly TRBD2 (5 bases). CDR1 and CDR2 (germline): MNHEY, SMNVEV (reference sequence). The CDR3 covers 13 residues. Trimming stripped 5 bases from V and 3 bases from J, with 11 bases between. DNA of the CDR3: TGTGCCAGCAGTCAAGGACTCCACTACGAGCAGTACTTC. This translates into CASSQGLHYEQYF.

This clonotype was detected only a few times. The chain is built from TRBV10-3 and TRBJ2-1, with a weak D call TRBD2 (5 bases). Germline V gene lookup returns CDR1 ENHRY and CDR2 SYGVKD. The CDR3 is made up of 14 amino acids. V was clipped by 6 bases and J by 4 bases, with 13 bases between them. The CDR3 sequence: CAIRSLGGYNEQFF. CDR3 sequence (DNA): TGTGCCATCAGGTCTCTAGGAGGTTACAATGAGCAGTTCTTC.

This clonotype came up many times. The J gene is TRBJ2-7, the V gene TRBV5-1; 8 positions match TRBD1. Germline V lookup: CDR1 SGHRS, CDR2 YFSETQ. This CDR3 region has 14 residues. V dropped 3 bases and J dropped 2; count of bases not matched to a gene: 4. Here the CDR3 reads CASSWGQVAYEQYF. The DNA of the CDR3 is TGCGCCAGCAGCTGGGGACAGGTTGCCTACGAGCAGTACTTC.

The gene calls are TRBV2 and TRBJ2-2, with D hard to call. Trimming stripped 8 bases from V and 3 bases from J, with 10 bases between. The germline gives CDR1 SNHLY, CDR2 FYNNEI. The length of the CDR3 is 13 residues. The CDR3 coding sequence is TGTGCCAGCGGTGGCGGATACACCGGGGAGCTGTTTTTT. It translates to CASGGGYTGELFF.

In DNA, the CDR3 is TGTGCCAGCTCACCATGGGCTTCACAAGAGCAGTACTTC. This codes for CASSPWASQEQYF. The gene calls are TRBV18 and TRBJ2-7; D is unresolved. Trimming cost V 2 bases and J 7 bases, with 12 bases left between them. CDR3 length: 13 residues. Germline CDR1 and CDR2: KGHSH and LQKENI.